These 27 T cell receptor beta chains originate from one sample sequenced in a study of Graves' ophthalmopathy and Graves' hyperthyroidism. RNA served as the template for amplifying TCR beta CDR3 regions. RT-PCR was first run with HTBI primers, then multiplex PCR in a second round. TCRdb ran MiXCR on the multiplex PCR reads and lists one entry per CDR3 protein. Of about 1.1 million distinct CDR3 sequences listed, less than 45% are singletons. Source material: peripheral blood or thyroid tissue (not recorded which). The receptor source for this set is an adult man with Graves' hyperthyroidism.

V is TRBV15 and J is TRBJ1-1; D uncertain. Germline-derived CDR1 and CDR2 are LNHNV and YYDKDF (reference sequence). The V and J ends lost 4 bases and 5 bases respectively, with 11 bases between them. The CDR3 is 13 amino acids. The CDR3 protein is CATSIGRGTEAFF. The CDR3 DNA is TGTGCCACCAGCATTGGACGGGGTACTGAAGCTTTCTTT.

This chain joins TRBV10-2 and TRBJ2-7, with 9 bases lining up with TRBD1. This CDR3 region has 14 residues. In germline, CDR1 is WSHSY, CDR2 SAAADI. V trimming: 6 bases; J trimming: 5 bases; junction bases outside the gene matches: 8. This CDR3 reads CASSLGQGTHEQYF. Here the CDR3 DNA reads TGCGCCAGCAGCCTAGGACAGGGGACCCACGAGCAGTACTTC.

This clonotype was observed many times. The genes are TRBV19 and TRBJ1-1; D gene uncertain. The CDR3 consists of 14 residues. Trimming took 8 bases from V and 4 from J, leaving 17 bases between them. Germline loops: CDR1 LNHDA, CDR2 SQIVND (reference sequence). CDR3 bases: TGTGCCAGTTCCCTGGGGTCAAGGCGCACTGAAGCTTTCTTT. Encoded protein: CASSLGSRRTEAFF.

V and J are TRBV11-3 and TRBJ2-7; D is perhaps TRBD1 (6 bases). Germline loops: CDR1 SGHNT, CDR2 YENEEA. V lost 0 bases to trimming and J lost 1 base, with 19 bases between them. There are 18 residues in the CDR3. Written as DNA, the CDR3 is TGTGCCAGCAGCTTAGATCCTTCCAAATCGAGGGGGTCCTACGAGCAGTACTTC. It specifies CASSLDPSKSRGSYEQYF.

In regard to this clonotype: Relative to the germline gene, one junction end is altered; a read error may explain this. The chain combines TRBV7-9 with TRBJ1-5; TRBD1 might be the D (5 bases). The germline gives CDR1 SEHNR, CDR2 FQNEAQ (reference sequence). The CDR3 sequence is 15 residues long. CDR3 nucleotides: TGTGCCAGCAGCTTAGACGGGGGAGTCAATCAGCCCCATCATTTT. Its translation: CASSLDGGVNQPHHF.

This clonotype was counted a few times. A much larger clonotype is one base distant, so this may be a read error. The chain carries TRBV3-1 and TRBJ1-5; D gene unclear. Trimming shortened V by 1 base and J by 6 bases, and 7 bases separated the two germline ends. This CDR3 comprises 13 residues. The germline V gene encodes CDR1 LGHDT and CDR2 YNNKEL (reference sequence). In nucleotides, the CDR3 is TGTGCCAGCAGCCAAGTGGGTAGTCAGCCCCAGCATTTT. It yields the protein CASSQVGSQPQHF. Using reference TRBV3-1 and TRBJ1-5 for the parts outside the CDR3, the full variable domain is DTAVSQTPKYLVTQMGNDKSIKCEQNLGHDTMYWYKQDSKKFLKIMFSYNNKELIINETVPNRFSPKSPDKAHLNLHINSLELGDSAVYFCASSQVGSQPQHFGDGTRLSIL.

This clonotype was seen a few times. The J gene is TRBJ1-2, the V gene TRBV27; maybe TRBD1 (6 bases). This CDR3 region has 13 residues. Germline CDR1 is MNHEY and CDR2 is SMNVEV (reference sequence). V lost 6 bases and J lost 8, with 16 bases in between. The CDR3 DNA reads as TGTGCCAGCAGGGTACAGGGAACCGGGGGCTACACCTTC. Its translation: CASRVQGTGGYTF.

This clonotype was counted ten times or more. The rearrangement joins TRBV24-1 to TRBJ1-2; 9 bases align to TRBD1. The CDR3 is made up of 14 amino acids. Trimming removed 5 bases from V and 6 bases from J; junction bases left unmatched: 6. Germline values: CDR1 KGHDR, CDR2 SFDVKD. CDR3 sequence: CATSAAGQGNGYTF. In DNA form, the CDR3 reads TGTGCCACCAGTGCCGCCGGACAGGGGAATGGCTACACCTTC.

Remarks on this clonotype: A single base separates this from a much larger clone, so it may be a read error. This chain joins TRBV6-4 and TRBJ1-5; weak D call: TRBD1 (5 bases). The germline V and J ends were trimmed by 3 bases and 4 bases, with 10 bases remaining between them. Germline V lookup: CDR1 MRHNA, CDR2 SNTAGT. This CDR3 has 14 residues. The CDR3 nucleotides are TGTGCCAGCAGTGAGGACGGGGGGAATCAGCCCCAGCATTTT. It codes for CASSEDGGNQPQHF.

This clonotype occurred a few times. V is TRBV15 and J is TRBJ2-5; no clear D. Trimming left V 0 bases short and J 7 bases short, with 15 bases between. CDR3 length equals 15 residues. Germline CDR1 and CDR2: LNHNV and YYDKDF (reference sequence). The CDR3 DNA sequence: TGTGCCACCAGCAGAGACGCCGTGCAGTCAGGGACCCAGTACTTC. It translates to CATSRDAVQSGTQYF.

The sample holds a few counts of this clonotype. The chain's CDR3 is CAWMPGARHYGYTF. CDR3 bases: TGTGCCTGGATGCCCGGGGCAAGGCACTATGGCTACACCTTC. The chain combines TRBV30 with TRBJ1-2; D is perhaps TRBD1 (5 bases). The V gene's germline CDR1 is GTSNPN and CDR2 SVGIG (reference sequence). The CDR3 extends over 14 amino acids. Deletions cut 4 bases from V and 3 bases from J, with 15 bases between.

This clonotype was recorded at least ten times. The chain links TRBV7-2 to TRBJ1-1; weak D call: TRBD1 (6 bases). Between the trimmed V and J ends, which lost 8 bases and 4 bases, there was a span of 11 bases. CDR1 and CDR2 from the germline V gene are SGHTA and FQGNSA. The CDR3 loop spans 12 amino acids. The CDR3 nucleotides are TGTGCCAGCTTTGGAGGGGGCACTGAAGCTTTCTTT. Residues: CASFGGGTEAFF.

The table lists this clonotype with a count of one. This clone may be a read error of a much larger clone one base away. The rearrangement uses TRBV20-1 and TRBJ1-4; 8 bases align to TRBD1. The germline CDR1 and CDR2 sequences are DFQATT and SNEGSKA (reference sequence). CDR3 length equals 16 residues. Here the CDR3 DNA reads TGCAGTGTTAGAGATCTCCAGGGGGCGTCAGGAGAAAAACTGTTTTTT. Protein sequence: CSVRDLQGASGEKLFF.

In regard to this clonotype: The conserved phenylalanine or tryptophan normally closing the CDR3 is absent here, so this likely arose from a read error. It is unclear where the CDR3 begins or ends on the DNA, so no DNA is shown, and the CDR3 is as TCRdb lists it. V gene TRBV7-9 combines with J gene TRBJ2-5; the table calls TRBD1, which could not be checked here. Germline V gene lookup returns CDR1 SEHNR and CDR2 FQNEAQ (reference sequence). The CDR3 length is 14 residues, termini included. The CDR3 reads CASSPNGGGLFETL.

The gene calls are TRBV10-3 and TRBJ2-5, with D tentatively TRBD2 (6 bases). The CDR3 contains 12 residues. CDR1 and CDR2 (germline): ENHRY, SYGVKD. Between the trimmed V and J ends, which lost 10 bases and 5 bases, there was a span of 14 bases. The chain's CDR3 is CATGGLAETQYF. The CDR3 DNA follows: TGTGCCACCGGGGGTTTAGCGGAGACCCAGTACTTC.

This clonotype was recorded many times. At one of its ends the junction is not consistent with the germline gene, which may arise from a read error. The rearrangement joins TRBV10-3 to TRBJ2-7, with 9 bases that match TRBD2. Germline V gene lookup returns CDR1 ENHRY and CDR2 SYGVKD. There are 12 residues in the CDR3. CDR3 sequence (DNA): TGTGCCATCAGTTCGACTAGCGGCCTTGGGGACTTC. It codes for CAISSTSGLGDF.

Details on this clonotype: A read error may be the cause here, since a much bigger clone is one base away. The genes are TRBV2 and TRBJ1-5; 10 nucleotides match TRBD1. Germline V gene lookup returns CDR1 SNHLY and CDR2 FYNNEI. The ends lost 8 bases at V and 5 bases at J; junction bases unmatched: 6. CDR3 length equals 14 residues. The DNA of the CDR3 is TGTGCCAGCGGGGGGACAGGGGCTCATCAGCCCCAGCATTTT. It encodes CASGGTGAHQPQHF.

V is TRBV2 and J is TRBJ1-4; 8 bases align to TRBD1. This CDR3 comprises 19 residues. CDR1 and CDR2 from the germline V gene are SNHLY and FYNNEI. V shed 0 bases, J shed 0 bases, and the junction held 9 bases outside the gene matches. CDR3 DNA: TGTGCCAGCAGTGAAGCGCCTGGACAGGGCTTCTCAACTAATGAAAAACTGTTTTTT. Amino acids: CASSEAPGQGFSTNEKLFF.

This clonotype was counted at least ten times. This chain connects TRBV5-1 to TRBJ1-4, with D possibly being TRBD1 (5 bases). V dropped 4 bases and J dropped 8 bases, with 12 bases sitting between them. Germline CDR1 and CDR2: SGHRS and YFSETQ. The length of the CDR3 is 13 residues. The CDR3 coding sequence is TGCGCCAGCAGCCGCGGGGGTGACGAAAAACTGTTTTTT. It specifies CASSRGGDEKLFF.

V is TRBV7-8 and J is TRBJ2-7; 7 bases are a match to TRBD1. CDR1 is SGHVS and CDR2 is FQNEAQ in the germline V gene. The length of the CDR3 is 15 residues. Losses at the gene ends were 6 bases for V and 4 bases for J; bases not matched to a gene: 12. The CDR3 nucleotides read TGTGCCAGCAGATTAACCCGGGACAGACAATACGAGCAGTACTTC. This codes for CASRLTRDRQYEQYF.

In its sample, this clonotype was seen many times. This sequence joins TRBV7-2 and TRBJ1-6; D not resolved. From germline, CDR1 is SGHTA and CDR2 FQGNSA. The CDR3 is made up of 16 amino acids. V was pared by 4 bases and J by 12 bases, with 22 bases between. This CDR3 reads CASSSGELGMRVPLHF. The CDR3 DNA reads TGTGCCAGCAGCTCTGGGGAGCTAGGAATGCGGGTACCCCTCCACTTT.

To note about this clonotype: A read error may explain this, as a much larger clone is one base away. The missing conserved phenylalanine or tryptophan at the end of this CDR3 makes a read error likely. This rearrangement joins TRBV20-1 to TRBJ1-2; the D is unclear. Trimming cost V 4 bases and J 3 bases, with 18 bases left between them. This CDR3 region has 15 residues. Germline V gives CDR1 DFQATT, CDR2 SNEGSKA (reference sequence). Here the CDR3 reads CSANSPPPDYYGYTS. CDR3 coding DNA: TGCAGTGCTAATTCCCCCCCCCCGGATTACTATGGCTACACCTCC.

The rearrangement joins TRBV6-6 to TRBJ2-2; possibly TRBD2 for D (6 bases). This CDR3 contains 15 residues. Germline-derived CDR1 and CDR2 are MNHNY and SVGAGI (reference sequence). The V end was cut by 6 bases, the J end by 7 bases, with 18 bases between. Here the CDR3 reads CASSPGTGAIGELFF. DNA of the CDR3: TGTGCCAGCAGCCCCGGGACTGGCGCGATCGGGGAGCTGTTTTTT.

With respect to this clonotype: A junction end diverges from the germline sequence, so it may reflect a read error. The chain has TRBV6-6 and TRBJ2-2, with 8 bases that match TRBD1. From germline, CDR1 is MNHNY and CDR2 SVGAGI (reference sequence). The CDR3 has 15 amino acids. This CDR3 is CASTRQGAFSGELLF. CDR3 coding DNA: TGTGCCAGCACTCGGCAGGGGGCGTTTTCCGGGGAGCTGCTTTTT.

Ten or more counts support this clonotype. This sequence joins TRBV10-3 and TRBJ2-2, with 12 nucleotides matching TRBD1. Germline CDR1 and CDR2: ENHRY and SYGVKD. CDR3 length: 17 residues. V trimming: 1 base; J trimming: 4 bases; junction bases outside the gene matches: 4. CDR3 residues: CAISEWDRGLTTGELFF. The CDR3 DNA is TGTGCCATCAGTGAGTGGGACAGGGGGCTGACCACCGGGGAGCTGTTTTTT.

The chain combines TRBV6-1 with TRBJ2-7; the match to TRBD1 covers 7 bases. The CDR3 is made up of 14 amino acids. Germline loops: CDR1 MNHNS, CDR2 SASEGT. Unmatched junction bases numbered 2, after V lost 1 base and J lost 2 bases. The CDR3 reads CASSEVQGAYEQYF. In DNA, the CDR3 is TGTGCCAGCAGTGAAGTTCAGGGGGCCTACGAGCAGTACTTC.

The rearrangement links TRBV15 to TRBJ2-6; D not resolved. This CDR3 region has 14 residues. V lost 3 bases and J 2 bases, leaving 5 bases between the germline ends. The V gene's germline CDR1 is LNHNV and CDR2 YYDKDF (reference sequence). The CDR3 protein is CATSSTAGANVLTF. Written as DNA, the CDR3 is TGTGCCACCAGCAGTACAGCTGGGGCCAACGTCCTGACTTTC.